This is a list of T cell receptor beta chains from one sample in a study of beta chain features in type 1 diabetes. Data came from immunoSEQ multiplex PCR; TCRdb stores just in-frame clones and leaves some out. The sample lists some 410,000 clones; more than 11% were seen once. Sequencing was carried out using naive CD4+ T cells from blood. Receptors were obtained from a man aged 25 to 40 in good health. The CDR3 runs from the conserved cysteine through the conserved F or W. The D gene is left open where the match is weak. The size entry is marked missing in some rows and otherwise reads once, few, many or a size class.

clone_size j_call v_call d_call cdr3_length cdr3_nt cdr3_aa
- TRBJ1-1 TRBV6-5 TRBD1 15 TGTGCCAGCAGTTCACCCGGGACAGCAAATACTGAAGCTTTCTTT CASSSPGTANTEAFF
few TRBJ2-6 TRBV29-1 - 16 TGCAGCGTTGTAGGTCTCCCGCCCTCTGGGGCCGGCGTCCTGACTTTC CSVVGLPPSGAGVLTF
few TRBJ1-1 TRBV5-6 - 14 TGTGCCAGCAGCTTGGTTAAGCTGAACACTGAAGCTTTCTTT CASSLVKLNTEAFF
- TRBJ2-3 TRBV6-5 - 12 TGTGCCAGCAGTCCTCGGCCAGATACGCAGTATTTT CASSPRPDTQYF
few TRBJ1-1 TRBV7-9 - 15 TGTGCCAGCAGAGCGACAGGAAACGGGGACACTGAAGCTTTCTTT CASRATGNGDTEAFF
few TRBJ2-1 TRBV30 - 14 TGTGCCTGGAGTGGACTAGTGGGTTACAATGAGCAGTTCTTC CAWSGLVGYNEQFF
many TRBJ2-3 TRBV29-1 - 9 TGCAGCGCCGGGGATACGCAGTATTTT CSAGDTQYF
few TRBJ2-2 TRBV5-1 - 17 TGCGCCAGCAGCGTGGGCCGGGACCCCGGTGATACCGGGGAGCTGTTTTTT CASSVGRDPGDTGELFF
- TRBJ1-5 TRBV6-5 TRBD1 14 TGTGCCAGCTCTCGGACAGGGAGATATCAGCCCCAGCATTTT CASSRTGRYQPQHF
few TRBJ1-4 TRBV7-9 - 16 TGTGCCAGCACCGCAGACAGGTCTTCAACTAATGAAAAACTGTTTTTT CASTADRSSTNEKLFF
many TRBJ1-1 TRBV30 TRBD1 14 TGTGCCTGGAGCCGGACAGGTTCGAACACTGAAGCTTTCTTT CAWSRTGSNTEAFF
few TRBJ2-3 TRBV9 TRBD1 17 TGTGCCAGCAGCGTAGGCCTCCGGGACAGGAGGGGAGATACGCAGTATTTT CASSVGLRDRRGDTQYF
few TRBJ2-5 TRBV6-6 TRBD1 13 TGTGCCAGCAGAAGGACAGGGGAAGAGACCCAGTACTTC CASRRTGEETQYF
few TRBJ1-5 TRBV14 TRBD1 16 TGTGCCAGCAGCCATATCCAGGGGGCGCGCAATCAGCCCCAGCATTTT CASSHIQGARNQPQHF
few TRBJ2-2 TRBV30 - 16 TGTGCCTGGAGTGTGATACCGCATGGGGACACCGGGGAGCTGTTTTTT CAWSVIPHGDTGELFF
few TRBJ2-3 TRBV6-5 TRBD2 15 TGTGCCATCAGGGGGACTAGCGGGAGCACAGATACGCAGTATTTT CAIRGTSGSTDTQYF
- TRBJ2-2 TRBV7-9 - 14 TGTGCCAGCAGCTTAATGGTGTCCCCCGAGGAGCTGTTTTTT CASSLMVSPEELFF
few TRBJ2-2 TRBV5-1 - 14 TGCGCCAGCAGCTTGATACCTGACACCGGGGAGCTGTTTTTT CASSLIPDTGELFF
few TRBJ2-1 TRBV29-1 - 11 TGCAGCGTTTTGGGGGTCCCAGAGCAGTTCTTC CSVLGVPEQFF
few TRBJ2-5 TRBV6-4 - 13 TGTGCCAGCAGTCTGACACGCAAAGAGACCCAGTACTTC CASSLTRKETQYF
few TRBJ1-6 TRBV7-9 - 12 TGTGCCAGCAGCTTTGAAAGGACCCCCCTCCACTTT CASSFERTPLHF
few TRBJ1-1 TRBV11-2 - 16 TGTGCCAGCAGCTTACGGGTCAGGGAGACGAGGACTGAAGCTTTCTTT CASSLRVRETRTEAFF
- TRBJ2-1 TRBV4-3 - 15 TGCGCCAGCAGCCAAGGGCAGCTTGCCAGTGGTGAGCAGTTCTTC CASSQGQLASGEQFF
few TRBJ2-5 TRBV5-4 - 12 TGTGCCAGCAGTGCGGCCCAAGAGACCCAGTACTTC CASSAAQETQYF
- TRBJ2-1 TRBV18 - 13 TGTGCCAGCTCACGGGACTTTGACAATGAGCAGTTCTTC CASSRDFDNEQFF
few TRBJ2-7 TRBV19 - 12 TGTGCCAGTAGTACCCCGGGCTACGAGCAGTACTTC CASSTPGYEQYF
few TRBJ1-1 TRBV4-1 - 15 TGCGCCAGCAGCCAACCCAGAGAGGGCAAGACTGAAGCTTTCTTT CASSQPREGKTEAFF
- TRBJ2-5 TRBV5-1 TRBD2 14 TGCGCCAGCAGCCGTCTAGCGGACCAAGAGACCCAGTACTTC CASSRLADQETQYF
- TRBJ1-1 TRBV7-9 - 15 TGTGCCAGCAGCTCCCGGACAGAAATGAACACTGAAGCTTTCTTT CASSSRTEMNTEAFF
- TRBJ1-2 TRBV28 - 13 TGTGCCAGCAGCTCGGGACCTAACTATGGCTACACCTTC CASSSGPNYGYTF
- TRBJ2-5 TRBV12-5 - 13 TGTGCTAGTGGCTTTAGGCACCAAGAGACCCAGTACTTC CASGFRHQETQYF
- TRBJ2-5 TRBV4-3 - 13 TGCGCCAGCAGCCAACTACGTTTGGAGACCCAGTACTTC CASSQLRLETQYF
few TRBJ2-5 TRBV4-3 - 13 TGCGCCAGCAGCCAAGCCAGGGAAGAGACCCAGTACTTC CASSQAREETQYF
few TRBJ2-1 TRBV9 - 14 TGTGCCAGCAGCGTAGGTGGTACTAGTAATGAGCAGTTCTTC CASSVGGTSNEQFF
- TRBJ2-1 TRBV4-3 TRBD1 18 TGCGCCAGCAGCCAAGATCCCCTACAGGGGGCCTCCTACAATGAGCAGTTCTTC CASSQDPLQGASYNEQFF
- TRBJ1-5 TRBV6-5 - 14 TGTGCCAGCAGTTACTCCACAGCTAGTCAGCCCCAGCATTTT CASSYSTASQPQHF
few TRBJ2-5 TRBV9 TRBD2 18 TGTGCCAGCAGCGTAGGCGGGACTAGCGGGAGCAGCTGGGAGACCCAGTACTTC CASSVGGTSGSSWETQYF
few TRBJ2-1 TRBV4-1 - 14 TGCGCCAGCAGCCAAGTCCGGGCCAGGGATGAGCAGTTCTTC CASSQVRARDEQFF
- TRBJ2-7 TRBV7-9 TRBD2 15 TGTGCCAGCAGCTTAGGCGGTAGCGGGGCCTACGAGCAGTACTTC CASSLGGSGAYEQYF
- TRBJ2-1 TRBV4-1 - 14 TGCGCCAGCAGCCCTGCGGTGGCGGTCAATGAGCAGTTCTTC CASSPAVAVNEQFF
- TRBJ1-1 TRBV10-2 - 13 TGCGCCAGCAGTGAAGTAGGGAACACTGAAGCTTTCTTT CASSEVGNTEAFF
few TRBJ1-1 TRBV4-2 - 14 TGTGCCAGCAGCCAAAAAACAGGGTTCACTGAAGCTTTCTTT CASSQKTGFTEAFF
- TRBJ2-3 TRBV30 - 14 TGTGCCTGGAGTGCCGCGGGACTCACAGATACGCAGTATTTT CAWSAAGLTDTQYF
- TRBJ2-4 TRBV15 - 19 TGTGCCACCAGCAGAGATCCTGTCCGGGTACGAGAAGCCAAAAACATTCAGTACTTC CATSRDPVRVREAKNIQYF
- TRBJ2-1 TRBV7-2 - 15 TGTGCCAGCAGGCACGGGGGGCGCGAGATAAATGAGCAGTTCTTC CASRHGGREINEQFF
few TRBJ2-1 TRBV7-2 - 12 TGTGCCAGCAGCTTACTCACGAATGAGCAGTTCTTC CASSLLTNEQFF
- TRBJ2-7 TRBV23-1 TRBD1 15 TGCGCCAGCAGTCATCGAGGGACAGGGGTCTACGAGCAGTACTTC CASSHRGTGVYEQYF
- TRBJ2-7 TRBV2 - 15 TGTGCCAGCAGCCACCCTGCCAGCTTATCCTACGAGCAGTACTTC CASSHPASLSYEQYF
- TRBJ2-5 TRBV4-1 - 16 TGCGCCAGCAGCCTATCCGGACCCAGTTTGCAAGAGACCCAGTACTTC CASSLSGPSLQETQYF
few TRBJ1-2 TRBV7-2 TRBD1 12 TGTGCCAGCAGCCGGACAGGGCAGAGCTACACCTTC CASSRTGQSYTF
- TRBJ1-5 TRBV5-4 - 14 TGTGCCAGCAGCTTAGGGGGAGGCAATCAGCCCCAGCATTTT CASSLGGGNQPQHF
few TRBJ1-1 TRBV9 - 14 TGTGCCAGCAGCGCAACGAATAAGAACACTGAAGCTTTCTTT CASSATNKNTEAFF
few TRBJ1-6 TRBV10-2 - 13 TGCGCCAGCGGGACAAACTATAATTCACCCCTCCACTTT CASGTNYNSPLHF